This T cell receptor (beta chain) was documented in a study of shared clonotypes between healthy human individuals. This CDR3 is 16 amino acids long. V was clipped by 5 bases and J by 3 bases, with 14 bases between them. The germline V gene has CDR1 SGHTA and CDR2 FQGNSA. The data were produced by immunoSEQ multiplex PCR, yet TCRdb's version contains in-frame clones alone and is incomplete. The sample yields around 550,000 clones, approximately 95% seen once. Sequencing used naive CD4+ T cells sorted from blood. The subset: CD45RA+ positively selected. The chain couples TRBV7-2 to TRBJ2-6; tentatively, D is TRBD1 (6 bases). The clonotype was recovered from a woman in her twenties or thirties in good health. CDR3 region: CASSPKTGGGANVLTF. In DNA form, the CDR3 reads TGTGCCAGCAGCCCAAAGACAGGTGGTGGGGCCAACGTCCTGACTTTC.